This is a list of T cell receptor beta chains from one sample in a study of CD8 T cells in ankylosing spondylitis. TCRdb fed the 5' RACE reads into MiXCR, producing one record per CDR3 protein. The table records more than 500,000 distinct CDR3 sequences, about 5.2% of them present only once. What was sequenced was blood, either unsorted or a sorted T cell fraction (not recorded which). These TCRs come from a male donor with ankylosing spondylitis. Both conserved end residues are part of each CDR3. D genes are given only for firm matches. Clone sizes are shown as how often the clone was seen (once, few, many) or a class if it is expanded.

size,J,V,D,DNA,CDR3
once,TRBJ2-7,TRBV20-1,-,TGCAGTGCTAGCCCACAGGGAAAGGCCAGCTACGAGCAGTACTTC,CSASPQGKASYEQYF
few,TRBJ1-1,TRBV7-8,-,TGTGCCAGCAGCCGTAACCCTGGGGGGGACACTGAAGCTTTCTTT,CASSRNPGGDTEAFF
many,TRBJ2-3,TRBV29-1,-,TGCAGCGTCCTCGGACCGGCTCGGGATACGCAGTATTTT,CSVLGPARDTQYF
many,TRBJ2-7,TRBV5-1,TRBD2,TGCGCCAGCAGTGGACTAGCGGGGCCCTCCTACGAGCAGTACTTC,CASSGLAGPSYEQYF
many,TRBJ1-1,TRBV15,-,TGTGCCACCAGCAAAGCGAACACTGAAGCTTTCTTT,CATSKANTEAFF
many,TRBJ2-3,TRBV7-2,TRBD1,TGTGCCAGCAGTCGGACAGGGGACGATACGCAGTATTTT,CASSRTGDDTQYF
many,TRBJ2-7,TRBV5-1,TRBD1,TGCGCCAGCAGCTTGGACAGGGGTGGCGAGCAGTACTTC,CASSLDRGGEQYF
few,TRBJ2-1,TRBV7-2,-,TGTGCCAGCAGCCAGGGCAGTCACTCCTACAATGAGCAGTTCTTC,CASSQGSHSYNEQFF
few,TRBJ2-3,TRBV6-4,TRBD2,TGTGCCAGCAGTGACTGGCCAGCGGGGACCCCGCAGTATTTT,CASSDWPAGTPQYF
many,TRBJ1-5,TRBV7-2,-,TGTGCCAGCAGCTTAGTCGGGCTTGTAGGTCAGCCCCAGCATTTT,CASSLVGLVGQPQHF
many,TRBJ1-1,TRBV7-2,TRBD1,TGTGCCAGCAGCTCGAGACAGGGGCTGTTGGACGCTTTCTTT,CASSSRQGLLDAFF
many,TRBJ2-1,TRBV7-8,-,TGTGCCAGCAGCTTAGTTGTGGGGGACGGGAACAATGAGCAGTTCTTC,CASSLVVGDGNNEQFF
few,TRBJ1-5,TRBV20-1,-,TGCAGTGCTAGAGAAGGCAGGGGTGGCAATCAGCCCCAGCATTTT,CSAREGRGGNQPQHF
once,TRBJ2-1,TRBV3-1,TRBD1,TGTGCCACCACCAAGCGTGGGACAGGGGTCAATGAGCAGTTCTTC,CATTKRGTGVNEQFF
many,TRBJ1-1,TRBV6-2/TRBV6-3,-,TGTGCCAGCAGAACTGACATGAACACTGAAGCTTTCTTT,CASRTDMNTEAFF